The T cell receptor (beta chain) described here comes from a study of shared clonotypes between healthy human individuals (dated by TCRdb to 2020 to 2022). Study-wide context: The cohort included a few men and a couple of women between 18 and 49 years of age. The study deeply sequenced blood TCR repertoires of five healthy adults to estimate repertoire size and the extent of clonotype sharing between individuals. Leukapheresis yielded between about 0.85 and 10 billion PBMCs per donor. Per donor, three plates each were used for CD4 naive and CD4 memory, two for CD8 naive, and one for CD8 memory. To increase sequencing depth and limit assay-specific biases, TCR repertoire library preparation and sequencing were carried out by different laboratories using diverse techniques.

Worth noting for this clone: Its antigen is not yet known. Within one base of it there is no much larger clone, and no base qualities were kept.

Using the deep immunoSEQ assay, multiplex PCR amplified TCR CDR3 regions from genomic DNA. Genomic DNA extracted from each cell subset was distributed evenly over all wells of several immunoSEQ 96-well plates, and each plate served as one replicate. For sorted subsets, each replicate PCR was loaded with 200 ng genomic DNA, equivalent to 25,000 to 35,000 T cell genomes. The purified libraries were quantified using a Qubit 3.0 fluorometer, sized with a Bioanalyzer 2100, and then quantified again using the KAPA Library Quantification kit. Each immunoSEQ 96-well plate was sequenced on its own single-read 150-cycle Illumina NextSeq 550 flow cell. Per the source publication's procedure: Because the immunoSEQ output included only junctional sequences and no quality scores, the filtering could not be the same as the filtering used for full-length reads. Sequences were annotated with PyIR, a Python wrapper for IgBLAST v1.9, and V/J genes and CDR3 were assigned using IMGT germline references. Reads with weak V/J assignments (E-value above 1e-6), missing CDR3, stop codons, out-of-frame junctions, or ambiguous translated residues were removed. V3J clonotypes were defined as sequences sharing an identical inferred V gene, J gene, and CDR3 amino acid sequence. Percentage overlap between repertoires was computed as shared unique clonotypes divided by the size of the smaller repertoire. Repertoire richness was assessed with RTK rarefaction, the Chao1 estimator, and Recon v2.1 estimates of unobserved clonotypes. Generation probabilities for all TCRbeta clonotypes obtained by the gDNA method from a handful of donors were computed using OLGA. TCRdb mirrors the immuneACCESS table, restricted to in-frame sequences. Some clones are absent from its copies; in checked studies, under half trace to an unresolved V gene, and the reason for the others is unknown. V and J calls and clone size come straight from that table; D and trimming were deduced from the DNA. The sample table contains about 990,000 clones; only one count was recorded for around 78% of them. Roughly 0.57% of the sample is taken by the ten largest.

The donors were healthy, HIV-negative adults with no recently reported acute infections or vaccinations. Every donor was a Caucasian adult residing in Nashville, Tennessee, USA. CD4+ T cells were enriched by magnetic negative selection; naive cells were then positively selected on CD45RA, and the negative fraction formed the memory subset. Blood was obtained by leukapheresis, after which PBMCs were separated by Ficoll-Histopaque density gradient centrifugation and cryopreserved in liquid nitrogen vapor phase. Analytical flow cytometry was used to check the purity and quantity of every magnetically sorted T cell population. Genomic DNA was isolated from every sorted fraction and measured by UV absorbance on a Nanodrop 2000c. What the authors observed across the whole study: Compared with non-shared clonotypes, clonotypes shared by all four sorted-subset donors had higher generation probabilities. Naive subsets generally had larger estimated clonotype richness than memory subsets did. When a handful of donors were compared, the shared fraction of clonotypes was around 5% for naive CD4, around 3.6% for naive CD8, 2% to 2.5% for memory CD4, and 0.35% to 0.4% for memory CD8. Sampling was limited to blood, and TCR repertoires in tissue likely differ from TCR repertoires in blood. The small number of donors limited the genetic and exposure-history diversity represented. Incomplete sequencing was indicated by rarefaction of sorted-subset datasets, despite the large sequencing depth. Pairwise subsampling led to the expectation that sequencing depth would affect the degree of clonotype sharing among donors.

The clonotype originates from a man aged 18 to 30 in good health. Some clones in this sample may be carry-over from other donors' samples. Input material: memory CD4+ T cells from PBMCs. The cell subset or site label on this specimen signifies: CD45RA-negative fraction.

This receptor has the CDR3 CASSLARVPSSYEQYF. The nucleotide sequence reads as follows: TGTGCCAGCAGCTTAGCACGCGTCCCGAGCTCCTACGAGCAGTACTTC. The chain was built from TRBV7-8 and TRBJ2-7, with the D gene call left open. V is clipped by 0 bases and J by 0 bases, and the sequence between their germline boundaries is 12 bases long. The germline V gene provides CDR1 SGHVS and CDR2 FQNEAQ. The CDR3 spans 16 residues, from the cysteine through the phenylalanine. The DNA shown is the 48-base CDR3, in frame from base 1.